The rows below give T cell receptor beta chains drawn from one sample of a study of blood T cell repertoires in COVID-19. Sequenced by immunoSEQ multiplex PCR; TCRdb stores in-frame clones only, minus some. The repertoire holds 200,000 to 300,000 clones, over 75% seen once, with about 0.64% in the top ten. Sequencing was performed on peripheral blood. The receptors derive from a human donor in a cohort sampled during active COVID-19. The CDR3 runs from the conserved cysteine through the conserved F or W. D genes are given only for firm matches. Clone size is not always given. Where it is, it says once, few, many or a class for expanded clones.

TRBV5-1	TRBJ2-3	.	TRBD2	16	TGCGCCAGCAGCTTGGACCCCTCCGGGAGGACAGATACGCAGTATTTT	CASSLDPSGRTDTQYF
TRBV7-2	TRBJ2-5	few	TRBD1	13	TGTGCCAGCAGTCACCGGGACAGTGGGACCCAGTACTTC	CASSHRDSGTQYF
TRBV7-9	TRBJ2-7	.	TRBD1	19	TGTGCCAGCAGCTTAACTCGGGACAGGCCGCAAGTCTACTCCTACGAGCAGTACTTC	CASSLTRDRPQVYSYEQYF
TRBV5-6	TRBJ2-7	.	.	16	TGTGCCAGCAGTTACGGTAGTGACGGGGGAGTAAACGAGCAGTACTTC	CASSYGSDGGVNEQYF
TRBV23-1	TRBJ1-6	.	.	15	TGCGCCAGCAGTCAATGGGGGGGGGATAATTCACCCCTCCACTTT	CASSQWGGDNSPLHF
TRBV18	TRBJ2-7	.	TRBD2	15	TGTGCCAGCTCTCGGGGGGGCCTGAGCTCCTACGAGCAGTACTTC	CASSRGGLSSYEQYF
TRBV7-9	TRBJ2-3	.	TRBD2	15	TGTGCCAGCAGCCTCACTAGCGGAAACACAGATACGCAGTATTTT	CASSLTSGNTDTQYF
TRBV30	TRBJ1-2	.	.	10	TGTGCCTGGAGTGAGAGGGGCTACACCTTC	CAWSERGYTF
TRBV5-1	TRBJ1-4	.	.	14	TGCGCCAGCAGCATAGGACTGGGAAATGAAAAACTGTTTTTT	CASSIGLGNEKLFF
TRBV11-3	TRBJ1-2	.	.	20	TGTGCCACCCCTTTAATCGACAGGTGCGTAACTGCCTTCTTGTGGCTACATAGGACCTTC	CATPLIDRCVTAFLWLHRTF
TRBV7-2	TRBJ1-2	.	.	15	TGTGCCAGCAGCGGAGTGGCGGGGTTTAACTATGGCTACACCTTC	CASSGVAGFNYGYTF
TRBV21-1	TRBJ2-5	.	.	16	TGTGCCAGCAGCAAACGGTCCCAGGGGATTGGGGAGACCCAGTACTTC	CASSKRSQGIGETQYF
TRBV4-1	TRBJ2-7	.	TRBD2	15	TGCGCCAGCAGCCACCTAGCGGGCGGGACCGGCGAGCAGTACTTC	CASSHLAGGTGEQYF
TRBV6-5	TRBJ1-2	.	TRBD1	14	TGTGCCAGCAGAGGGACAGGGGGAAACTATGGCTACACCTTC	CASRGTGGNYGYTF
TRBV19	TRBJ1-6	.	.	12	TGTGCCAGTAGTCTAACAGGAGCACCCCTCCACTTT	CASSLTGAPLHF
TRBV27	TRBJ1-2	.	TRBD1	13	TGTGCCAGCAGTAAGGGGACAGGGAATGGCTACACCTTC	CASSKGTGNGYTF
TRBV5-5	TRBJ2-7	.	.	13	TGTGCCAGCAGCTTGCAGGCCCCCTACGAGCAGTACTTC	CASSLQAPYEQYF
TRBV4-1	TRBJ1-2	few	TRBD1	15	TGCGCCAGCAGCCACGGACAGGGAAGAAACTATGGCTACACCTTC	CASSHGQGRNYGYTF
TRBV5-6	TRBJ1-3	.	TRBD1	16	TGTGCCAGCAGCTTGGTGGGACAGATCTCTGGAAACACCATATATTTT	CASSLVGQISGNTIYF
TRBV19	TRBJ2-7	.	TRBD1	14	TGTGCCAGTTCCCGACAGGGGCCCCCCTACGAGCAGTACTTC	CASSRQGPPYEQYF
TRBV10-3	TRBJ2-7	.	TRBD1	17	TGTGCCATCAGTGACCTCTTCCTGACAGGGGGCCACTACGAGCAGTACTTC	CAISDLFLTGGHYEQYF
TRBV29-1	TRBJ1-1	.	.	13	TGCAGCGTACTCCGGGAGGGGAACACTGAAGCTTTCTTT	CSVLREGNTEAFF
TRBV19	TRBJ1-5	.	.	12	TGTGCCGCAGGGATTGGAAATCAGCCCCAGCATTTT	CAAGIGNQPQHF
TRBV12-3/TRBV12-4	TRBJ1-2	.	.	11	TGTGCCAGCAGTATCAGGGGTGGCTACACCTTC	CASSIRGGYTF
TRBV4-3	TRBJ2-3	.	.	16	TGCGCCAGCAGCCAAGACATCCGGGAGAGGATAGATACGCAGTATTTT	CASSQDIRERIDTQYF
TRBV6-5	TRBJ2-7	.	.	13	TGTGCCAGCAAGACAGGAACCTCCTACGAGCAGTACTTC	CASKTGTSYEQYF
TRBV25-1	TRBJ2-5	.	.	17	TGTGCCAGCAAACCAGGAGGAGTAGCGGTGTACCAAGAGACCCAGTACTTC	CASKPGGVAVYQETQYF
TRBV19	TRBJ2-1	.	TRBD2	14	TGTGCCAGTAGGAGACTAGCGGGGGGGCCGGAGCAGTTCTTC	CASRRLAGGPEQFF
TRBV27	TRBJ2-5	.	.	15	TGTGCCAGCGCTCCAGCCCGGGAACGGGCAGAGACCCAGTACTTC	CASAPARERAETQYF
TRBV5-1	TRBJ2-1	.	.	13	TGCGCCAGCAGTTTGGGTTACTCCCATGAGCAGTTCTTC	CASSLGYSHEQFF
TRBV6-6	TRBJ1-1	few	TRBD1	13	TGTGCCAGCGCGAGGGGGCTGAACACTGAAGCTTTCTTT	CASARGLNTEAFF
TRBV11-3	TRBJ1-1	.	.	12	TGTGCCAGCAGTCCCGGGGGAACTGAAGCTTTCTTT	CASSPGGTEAFF
TRBV6-5	TRBJ2-7	.	.	13	TGTGCCAGCACCAGGTCCCCTCCCTACGAGCAGTACTTC	CASTRSPPYEQYF
TRBV4-1	TRBJ1-2	few	TRBD1	15	TGCGCCAGCAGCCCCTCGACGACAGGGTCTTATGGCTACACCTTC	CASSPSTTGSYGYTF
TRBV27	TRBJ1-2	.	.	13	TGTGCCAGCAGGAGCGGCGGAAGCTATGGCTACACCTTC	CASRSGGSYGYTF
TRBV6-6	TRBJ2-7	.	TRBD2	15	TGTGCCAGCTGGAGGAGCGGGACTAGCGCCTACGAGCAGTACTTC	CASWRSGTSAYEQYF
TRBV20-1	TRBJ2-3	.	TRBD1	16	TGCAGTGCTAGTATCTTCAGGACAGGGGAAACAGATACGCAGTATTTT	CSASIFRTGETDTQYF
TRBV28	TRBJ1-1	few	TRBD1	14	TGTGCCACCAAATACCGGGACAGGGACACTGAAGCTTTCTTT	CATKYRDRDTEAFF
TRBV5-4	TRBJ2-7	.	TRBD2	17	TGTGCCAGCAGCTCGGGCGGCACTAGCGGGATGCTGTACGAGCAGTACTTC	CASSSGGTSGMLYEQYF
TRBV24-1	TRBJ2-1	.	TRBD2	16	TGTGCCACCAGTGAGCCAACTAGCGGGAGGGCCAGTGAGCAGTTCTTC	CATSEPTSGRASEQFF
TRBV4-1	TRBJ2-7	.	TRBD1	16	TGCGCCAGCAGCCAAGCCAGGGGGCAAGTTCCCTACGAGCAGTACTTC	CASSQARGQVPYEQYF
TRBV6-5	TRBJ2-7	.	TRBD1	15	TGTGCCAGCAGGGCCCCCGGGACAGGGGGCTACGAGCAGTACTTC	CASRAPGTGGYEQYF
TRBV7-9	TRBJ2-7	.	TRBD1	14	TGTGCCAGCAGCTTTCCGGGACAGGGCTACGAGCAGTACTTC	CASSFPGQGYEQYF
TRBV6-5	TRBJ2-7	.	.	11	TGTGCCAGCGGGGCGGGGTACGAGCAGTACTTC	CASGAGYEQYF
TRBV28	TRBJ1-4	.	TRBD1	17	TGTGCCAGTCAAATGGACAGGGTTGGTATAACTAATGAAAAACTGTTTTTT	CASQMDRVGITNEKLFF
TRBV5-4	TRBJ2-7	.	TRBD2	15	TGTGCCAGCAGCTCAAAGTTACTAGCGACTCACGAGCAGTACTTC	CASSSKLLATHEQYF
TRBV3-1/TRBV3-2	TRBJ2-7	.	.	15	TGTGCCAGCAGCCAAGAACTAGGGGGGACTAACGAGCAGTACTTC	CASSQELGGTNEQYF
TRBV4-3	TRBJ2-1	.	TRBD2	15	TGCGCCAGCAGCCCTGGGGGTAGCGGGAACGATGAGCAGTTCTTC	CASSPGGSGNDEQFF
TRBV5-1	TRBJ2-7	.	.	15	TGCGCCAGCAGCTTGTCGGGGGGCAGGGCGTGGGAGCAGTACTTC	CASSLSGGRAWEQYF
TRBV28	TRBJ2-5	.	.	15	TGTGCCGTCGAATCCTCGGGAGTGTATCAAGAGACCCAGTACTTC	CAVESSGVYQETQYF
TRBV6-5	TRBJ1-4	.	.	13	TGTGCCAGCACCCCCCTCGAGGTGGGAAAACTGTTTTTT	CASTPLEVGKLFF
TRBV20-1	TRBJ1-1	once	.	14	TGCAGTGCTAGTGGTGGCAGGGCCCGGGCTGAAGCTTTCTTT	CSASGGRARAEAFF
TRBV19	TRBJ1-3	.	.	14	TGTGCCAGATCCCGAGGGATGCGTGGAAACACCATATATTTT	CARSRGMRGNTIYF
TRBV19	TRBJ1-1	.	.	16	TGTGCCAGTAGCCCCTTTTCTCTTAGTCAGGGGACTGAAGCTTTCTTT	CASSPFSLSQGTEAFF
TRBV5-4	TRBJ1-1	few	.	13	TGTGCCAGCAGCTTGTGGGGGGACACTGAAGCTTTCTTT	CASSLWGDTEAFF